These 9 T cell receptor beta chains were sequenced from one sample in a study of T-cell reconstitution after alpha-beta-depleted transplantation in children. Unique molecular identifiers tagged the TCRbeta library. TCRdb called the PCR reads again in MiXCR, with one record for every CDR3 protein. This table has roughly 500,000 distinct CDR3 sequences, about 16% appearing once. The sequencing here drew on PBMCs from the stem cell graft donor, taken from the stem cell graft. Source of these receptors: a human donor who donated a stem cell graft to a child with acute lymphoblastic leukemia.

This clonotype was counted a few times. The chain recombines TRBV19 with TRBJ2-1; possibly TRBD1 or TRBD2 for D (5 bases each). The V end lost 10 bases, the J end lost 3 bases, and 16 bases lay between the germline ends. Germline V CDR1 and CDR2: LNHDA, SQIVND (reference sequence). The CDR3 sequence is 14 residues long. CDR3 loop: CATRGRDDYNEQFF. The CDR3 DNA follows: TGTGCCACCCGGGGCAGGGATGACTACAATGAGCAGTTCTTC.

The V call is TRBV7-9, the J call TRBJ2-7; TRBD1 agrees at 8 bases. V dropped 6 bases and J dropped 3; count of bases not matched to a gene: 10. This CDR3 comprises 15 residues. Germline values: CDR1 SEHNR, CDR2 FQNEAQ (reference sequence). The CDR3 reads CASSYETGGIYEQYF. CDR3 DNA sequence: TGTGCCAGCAGTTATGAAACAGGGGGTATCTACGAGCAGTACTTC.

The chain is built from TRBV29-1 and TRBJ2-7; the D is unclear. CDR1 SQVTM and CDR2 ANQGSEA come from the germline V gene. V lost 1 base and J 0 bases, leaving 13 bases between the germline ends. CDR3 length: 15 amino acids. This chain's CDR3 is CSVEVERTFSYEQYF. CDR3 DNA sequence: TGCAGCGTTGAAGTGGAAAGGACCTTCTCCTACGAGCAGTACTTC.

The J gene is TRBJ2-1, the V gene TRBV29-1, with 11 bases fitting TRBD2. V shed 7 bases, J shed 5 bases, and the junction held 7 bases outside the gene matches. The CDR3 loop spans 14 amino acids. Germline loops: CDR1 SQVTM, CDR2 ANQGSEA. The CDR3 nucleotides are TGCAGCGCTCGGGGACTAGCGGATAACAATGAGCAGTTCTTC. It translates to CSARGLADNNEQFF.

The chain's CDR3 is CAISESGGDGKNIQYF. CDR3 sequence (DNA): TGTGCCATCAGTGAGTCGGGGGGGGACGGCAAAAACATTCAGTACTTC. V gene TRBV10-3 combines with J gene TRBJ2-4; TRBD2 matches 7 bases. This CDR3 has 16 amino acids. From germline, CDR1 is ENHRY and CDR2 SYGVKD. V lost 0 bases, J lost 3 bases, and 5 bases stayed unmatched.

This clonotype was seen ten or more times. V and J are TRBV12-3 or TRBV12-4 and TRBJ2-1, with 8 nucleotides matching TRBD2. V trimming: 4 bases; J trimming: 8 bases; junction bases outside the gene matches: 10. This CDR3 is 15 amino acids long. CDR3 in DNA: TGTGCCAGCAGTTCTCAGCGGGAGCTGGTCGATGAGCAGTTCTTC. Its translation: CASSSQRELVDEQFF.

The genes are TRBV13 and TRBJ2-3; D may be TRBD1 or TRBD2 (5 bases each). Per germline, CDR1 PRHDT and CDR2 FYEKMQ (reference sequence). This CDR3 region has 16 residues. The V end was cut by 5 bases, the J end by 6 bases, with 21 bases between. In DNA form, the CDR3 reads TGTGCCAGCAGCCCCCCTGTAGGGGAGAGGCCGGATACGCAGTATTTT. Translated, it gives CASSPPVGERPDTQYF.

This clonotype was seen a handful of times. The V call is TRBV7-8, the J call TRBJ2-7, with 10 bases matching TRBD2. The CDR3 spans 17 residues. In germline, CDR1 is SGHVS, CDR2 FQNEAQ. Trimming cost V 1 base and J 5 bases; bases outside gene matches: 11. The CDR3 coding sequence is TGTGCCAGCAGCTTAGGCGGACTAGCGGCGTTGGGGAACGAGCAGTACTTC. This sequence encodes CASSLGGLAALGNEQYF.

V is TRBV29-1 and J is TRBJ2-2; D is ambiguous. V dropped 7 bases and J dropped 7 bases, with 7 bases sitting between them. Germline V CDR1 and CDR2: SQVTM, ANQGSEA. The CDR3 loop spans 10 amino acids. The chain's CDR3 is CSAFFGELFF. The CDR3 DNA reads TGCAGCGCTTTTTTCGGGGAGCTGTTTTTT.